This T cell receptor beta chain originates from a study of siplizumab effects on memory and regulatory T cells. Study observations and caveats: Apparently key alloresponse contributors, naive T cells also seemed more diverse than memory cells. Sequences below about 10^-5 frequency were poorly captured, and few alloreactive clones mapped to unstimulated subsets.

As to this clone: Antigen unknown.

Germline values: CDR1 KGHSH, CDR2 LQKENI. The CDR3 is made up of 11 amino acids. With 2 bases removed from V and 3 bases from J, the gap between germline ends came to 1 base. Some clones are missing from TCRdb's copy, which holds only in-frame ones; the method was immunoSEQ multiplex PCR. The repertoire holds 80,000 to 130,000 clones, roughly 94% seen once, with approximately 0.58% in the top ten. The rearrangement links TRBV18 to TRBJ2-5; D is unresolved. The sequence was obtained from a human donor in good health. The sample was Tregs sorted from blood. This chain's CDR3 is CASSPKETQYF. CDR3 nucleotide sequence: TGTGCCAGCTCACCAAAAGAGACCCAGTACTTC.